The 5 T cell receptor beta chains listed next were all sequenced from one sample in a study of blood T cell repertoires in COVID-19. Here immunoSEQ multiplex PCR was the method, and the copy in TCRdb shows in-frame clones only, minus some. The repertoire consists of about 77,000 clones, with about 72% occurring once and the leading ten covering about 17%. The sequencing sample was made of peripheral blood. These receptors all come from a man aged 65 to 85 with active or convalescent COVID-19.

This clone appeared a few times. The gene calls are TRBV4-2 and TRBJ2-2; a possible D gene is TRBD2 (6 bases). Germline V lookup: CDR1 LGHNA, CDR2 YNFKEQ. V lost 1 base, J lost 5 bases, and 14 bases lay in between. CDR3 length: 16 amino acids. CDR3 in DNA: TGTGCCAGCAGCCAAGCAACCGGGACTTCGACCGGGGAGCTGTTTTTT. The encoded protein is CASSQATGTSTGELFF.

This clone has only one observation. The rearrangement links TRBV9 to TRBJ1-1; 8 nucleotides agree with TRBD1. V lost 4 bases and J lost 6; bases outside the gene matches: 5. The CDR3 covers 13 residues. Germline CDR1 reads SGDLS; CDR2 reads YYNGEE. The CDR3 DNA is TGTGCCAGCAGCCTATCAGGGGGCCCTGAAGCTTTCTTT. Translating it yields CASSLSGGPEAFF.

The V gene is TRBV5-3, the J gene TRBJ1-1; D is uncertain. TRBV5-3 is labeled an ORF, and its function is uncertain. Trimming removed 7 bases at V and 10 bases at J, with 8 bases between. This CDR3 is built from 9 residues. DNA for the CDR3: TGTGCCAGAGGGAGCCCAGCTTTCTTT. It is translated as CARGSPAFF.

The chain couples TRBV7-2 to TRBJ2-3; D might be TRBD1 (7 bases). The length of the CDR3 is 16 residues. The V and J ends lost 5 bases and 6 bases respectively, with 21 bases between them. Germline values: CDR1 SGHTA, CDR2 FQGNSA. In DNA form, the CDR3 reads TGTGCCAGCAGCGCAACCCCGGGACAGAGCGGGGATACGCAGTATTTT. It yields the protein CASSATPGQSGDTQYF.

This clone showed up just a few times. Other DNA sequences in this sample translate to the same CDR3. J is TRBJ2-5 and V is TRBV5-1, with TRBD2 matching 10 bases. Germline V gives CDR1 SGHRS, CDR2 YFSETQ. This CDR3 spans 16 amino acids. V gave up 3 bases and J gave up 2 bases; unmatched junction bases: 7. In nucleotides, the CDR3 is TGCGCCAGCAGCTCGGGGCTAGCGGGGGTTCAAGAGACCCAGTACTTC. Protein sequence: CASSSGLAGVQETQYF.